This paragraph covers one TCR beta chain sequence. What this receptor recognizes is not known. Nothing much larger sits one base from this clone, and base qualities are not available. This sample was taken from a study of identical twins (dated by TCRdb to about 2016). Describing the broader study: To test whether fetal clonotypes persist, this study deep-sequenced TCR alpha and beta repertoires from monozygotic twins, from unrelated adults of various ages, and from cord blood. Replicate twin experiments were performed at different times using different library preparation protocols to rule out contamination.

Paper-wide results and their limitations: In monozygotic twins, out-of-frame TCR alpha sharing was systematically underestimated by recombination models, although the models agreed with sharing between unrelated individuals. Compared with coincidental sharing between unrelated individuals, out-of-frame TCR alpha sequences shared between twins had an excess of sequences with low generation probability. Excess twin sharing in beta out-of-frame sequences was weaker because fewer shared sequences lowered the signal-to-noise ratio. Zero-insertion analyses could be partly confounded by invariant T cells such as MAIT and iNKT, though diverse VJ usage argued against such confounding for most clonotypes. Fewer insertions were carried by abundant cord blood beta clonotypes, a similar but weaker trend appeared in young adult naive repertoires, and no such trend appeared in memory repertoires. Because the same donors could not be followed over many years, conclusions were based on cross-sectional statistical analysis.

Only healthy Caucasian donors were included. Libraries were made using 5' RACE. Sequenced on an Illumina HiSeq 2000. Template switching added a universal primer binding site, and the final cDNA carried a unique molecular identifier that allowed TCR cDNA molecules to be counted accurately. Specific primers in the conserved constant-segment region were used to synthesize first-strand cDNA for TCR alpha and beta chains. Each cDNA library was double barcoded, with a SMART-Mk sample barcode plus Illumina barcodes, to control for contamination. TruSeq adapter sequences and Illumina sample barcodes were added in two successive PCR steps. The Illumina HiSeq platform was used with custom primers to sequence TCR alpha and beta cDNA libraries. In the source study's methods: MiGEC processed the raw reads to extract unique molecular identifiers, while MiXCR was used to determine the CDR3 positions. Recombination models were inferred per individual with the repgenHMM and IGoR tools using an EM algorithm. Shared clonotype analysis was performed with the tcR package in R, normalizing sharing by the product of cloneset sizes. To study raw recombination free of thymic and clonal selection effects, out-of-frame nonproductive sequences were analyzed. TCRdb redid the processing of the public reads, applying fastp at Q25 and MiXCR, and retained in-frame beta chains. Each CDR3 protein gets just one entry, which takes the most common genes and DNA from the rows behind it. These V and J calls originate from TCRdb's pipeline instead of the authors' own analysis. This sample is represented by more than 1.5 million distinct CDR3 sequences; under 35% of them were singletons. The ten largest clones capture over 0.25% of the sample.

Based on the germline V gene, the CDR1 and CDR2 sequences are LGHNA and YNFKEQ. The CDR3 measures 17 amino acids from cysteine to phenylalanine. Left in the record is the CDR3 DNA by itself, 51 bases read in frame from the first base. The junction shows trimming of 4 bases on V and 4 bases on J, and the gene matches do not reach 8 bases of it. This TCR derives from a newborn girl in good health. Sequenced: cord blood. This sequence uses TRBV4-2 and TRBJ2-1, with TRBD2 matching 12 junction bases. The nucleotide sequence is given as TGTGCCAGCAGCCTTGACCGCGGACTAGCGGGGTACAATGAGCAGTTCTTC. Protein translation: CASSLDRGLAGYNEQFF.